Described below is a single TCR beta chain sequence and its context. The CDR3 is 17 amino acids. V shed 7 bases and J shed 2 bases, with 23 bases lying between them. The germline V gene encodes CDR1 MNHNS and CDR2 SASEGT. The data belong to a study of T-cell reconstitution after alpha-beta-depleted transplantation in children. Unique molecular identifiers were used in preparing the TCRbeta library. TCRdb re-called the PCR reads through MiXCR, storing one row per CDR3 protein. The data show 350,000 to 400,000 distinct CDR3 sequences, 13% seen once. V gene TRBV6-1 combines with J gene TRBJ2-5; a weak D match, TRBD2 (6 bases). This receptor was identified in a human donor who donated a stem cell graft to a child with Fanconi anemia. This material consisted of PBMCs, taken from the stem cell graft. The chain's CDR3 is CASKAPLLGGGQETQYF. The CDR3 DNA reads TGTGCCAGCAAGGCCCCCCTTTTGGGGGGTGGGCAAGAGACCCAGTACTTC.